The next 17 T cell receptor beta chains were all read from a single sample in a study of blood T cell repertoires in COVID-19. Sequenced by immunoSEQ multiplex PCR; TCRdb stores in-frame clones only, minus some. The sample yields around 140,000 clones, 81% seen once. The source material was peripheral blood. The receptors stem from a woman aged 55-69 years with active or convalescent COVID-19.

This clone was detected only once. The chain employs TRBV9 and TRBJ1-1, with D possibly TRBD1 on 5 matching bases. The CDR3 has 12 amino acids. V was pared by 0 bases and J by 11 bases, with 11 bases between. In germline, CDR1 is SGDLS, CDR2 YYNGEE. As DNA, the CDR3 is TGTGCCAGCAGCGTAGATCCAGGGAGGGCTTTCTTT. It translates to CASSVDPGRAFF. Filled out from reference TRBV9 and TRBJ1-1, the complete variable domain reads DSGVTQTPKHLITATGQRVTLRCSPRSGDLSVYWYQQSLDQGLQFLIQYYNGEERAKGNILERFSAQQFPDLHSELNLSSLELGDSALYFCASSVDPGRAFFGQGTRLTVV.

This clone showed up many times. CDR3 residues: CASSQQKSGTGVFYEQYF. The CDR3 DNA follows: TGCGCCAGCAGCCAGCAGAAGTCGGGGACAGGGGTTTTCTACGAGCAGTACTTC. The V call is TRBV4-3, the J call TRBJ2-7; 10 bases agree with TRBD1. The V gene's germline CDR1 is LGHNA and CDR2 YSLEER. There are 18 residues in the CDR3. Trimming at V came to 3 bases and at J to 3 bases, leaving 14 bases not matched to a gene.

The table lists this clone with a few counts. V gene TRBV15 combines with J gene TRBJ2-5, with TRBD2 matching 8 bases. The CDR3 is made up of 17 amino acids. The germline V gene encodes CDR1 LNHNV and CDR2 YYDKDF (reference sequence). V gave up 4 bases and J gave up 1 base; unmatched junction bases: 11. CDR3 nucleotide sequence: TGTGCCACCAGCACATGGGACGCGGGGGGTCCCCAAGAGACCCAGTACTTC. This encodes CATSTWDAGGPQETQYF.

The V call is TRBV5-1, the J call TRBJ2-5; 11 bases align to TRBD2. Looked up from germline, CDR1 is SGHRS and CDR2 is YFSETQ. This CDR3 has 17 amino acids. The J segment lost 5 bases and the V segment lost 3 bases, leaving 12 bases of the junction unmatched. DNA for the CDR3: TGCGCCAGCAGCTCCCCAATACTAGCGGGAGTTGATGAGACCCAGTACTTC. This sequence encodes CASSSPILAGVDETQYF.

V gene TRBV9 combines with J gene TRBJ2-1, with D hard to call. V was clipped by 4 bases and J by 6 bases, with 11 bases between them. Germline loops: CDR1 SGDLS, CDR2 YYNGEE. The CDR3 runs to 13 residues. In nucleotides, the CDR3 is TGTGCCAGCAGCCTCACCGCTAGCAATGAGCAGTTCTTC. Translated, it gives CASSLTASNEQFF.

The chain uses TRBV19 and TRBJ2-5, with a weak D call TRBD1 (6 bases). Germline V gene lookup returns CDR1 LNHDA and CDR2 SQIVND (reference sequence). Trimming pared 1 base from V and 5 bases from J, leaving 8 bases between. The CDR3 is made up of 13 amino acids. CDR3 in DNA: TGTGCCAGTAGTATAGGGGGGCTCGAGACCCAGTACTTC. It encodes CASSIGGLETQYF.

CDR3 coding DNA: TGTGCCAGCAGTTATTATCACAGGGGGCCCTATGGCTACACCTTC. This sequence encodes CASSYYHRGPYGYTF. The rearrangement links TRBV6-2 or TRBV6-3 to TRBJ1-2, with 9 bases matching TRBD1. The CDR3 runs 15 residues. Germline lookup yields CDR1 MNHEY and CDR2 SVGEGT. J was trimmed by 4 bases and V by 3 bases; bases with no gene match: 6.

The chain has TRBV29-1 and TRBJ2-3; the match to TRBD2 covers 8 bases. The germline CDR1 and CDR2 sequences are SQVTM and ANQGSEA. This CDR3 comprises 14 residues. J lost 0 bases, V lost 7 bases, and 6 bases had no gene match. The CDR3 spells CSAPSSGSTDTQYF. The CDR3, as DNA: TGCAGCGCCCCTTCTAGCGGGAGCACAGATACGCAGTATTTT.

The chain combines TRBV30 with TRBJ1-5; the D gene is possibly TRBD1 (6 bases). The germline V and J ends were trimmed by 3 bases and 3 bases, with 9 bases remaining between them. The CDR3 runs 13 residues. Germline CDR1 GTSNPN, CDR2 SVGIG (reference sequence). CDR3 sequence reads: CAWSRGYNQPQHF. The CDR3 coding sequence is TGTGCCTGGAGCAGGGGTTACAATCAGCCCCAGCATTTT.

V gene TRBV21-1 combines with J gene TRBJ2-7; the table's D gene call, TRBD2, was not cross checked with the DNA. TRBV21-1 is a pseudogene locus. CDR3 size: 12 residues. CDR3 sequence (DNA): TGTGCCAGCCCGAGTGGAGTCCGCGAGCAGTACGTC. It translates to CASPSGVREQYV.

The rearrangement links TRBV10-3 to TRBJ1-5; D possibly corresponds to TRBD1 (5 bases). Between the trimmed V and J ends, which lost 7 bases and 5 bases, there was a span of 12 bases. The germline V gene encodes CDR1 ENHRY and CDR2 SYGVKD. This CDR3 is 13 amino acids long. The CDR3 is CAITGGKDQPQHF. CDR3 bases: TGTGCCATCACTGGGGGGAAAGATCAGCCCCAGCATTTT.

This chain uses TRBV28 with TRBJ2-7; possible D gene TRBD1, 5 bases. The V gene's germline CDR1 is MDHEN and CDR2 SYDVKM. Trimming shortened V by 5 bases and J by 2 bases, and 13 bases separated the two germline ends. The CDR3 is 14 residues long. Here the CDR3 reads CASSQGRYPYEQYF. CDR3 nucleotide sequence: TGTGCCAGCAGTCAGGGTCGTTACCCCTACGAGCAGTACTTC. Together with reference TRBV28 and TRBJ2-7, the CDR3 gives the full variable domain: DVKVTQSSRYLVKRTGEKVFLECVQDMDHENMFWYRQDPGLGLRLIYFSYDVKMKEKGDIPEGYSVSREKKERFSLILESASTNQTSMYLCASSQGRYPYEQYFGPGTRLTVT.

The rearrangement joins TRBV28 to TRBJ1-1, with D unresolved. Trimming removed 8 bases at V and 2 bases at J, with 18 bases between. This CDR3 region has 15 residues. Looked up from germline, CDR1 is MDHEN and CDR2 is SYDVKM. The CDR3 region is CASRYMGAKNTEAFF. CDR3 nucleotides: TGTGCCAGCCGTTACATGGGAGCTAAAAACACTGAAGCTTTCTTT.

The V and J genes are TRBV5-1 and TRBJ1-6; D is undetermined. Germline CDR1 and CDR2: SGHRS and YFSETQ. This CDR3 has 16 amino acids. Trimming left V 0 bases short and J 3 bases short, with 10 bases between. CDR3: CASSLEGGIYNSPLHF. CDR3 in DNA: TGCGCCAGCAGCTTGGAAGGAGGGATCTATAATTCACCCCTCCACTTT. Supplemented by reference TRBV5-1 and TRBJ1-6, the full variable domain reads KAGVTQTPRYLIKTRGQQVTLSCSPISGHRSVSWYQQTPGQGLQFLFEYFSETQRNKGNFPGRFSGRQFSNSRSEMNVSTLELGDSALYLCASSLEGGIYNSPLHFGNGTRLTVT.

The CDR3 loop is CAISGTGRAEAFF. In nucleotides, the CDR3 is TGTGCCATCAGCGGGACAGGGCGGGCTGAAGCTTTCTTT. The chain combines TRBV10-3 with TRBJ1-1; the match to TRBD1 covers 9 bases. The CDR3 runs to 13 residues. Trimming at V came to 6 bases and at J to 6 bases, leaving 5 bases not matched to a gene. The germline V gene has CDR1 ENHRY and CDR2 SYGVKD.

The chain links TRBV10-3 to TRBJ2-5, with D possibly being TRBD1 (6 bases). Germline V gene lookup returns CDR1 ENHRY and CDR2 SYGVKD. V dropped 4 bases and J dropped 10 bases, with 25 bases sitting between them. The CDR3 covers 16 residues. CDR3 loop: CAISGGGQGMAAIQYF. In DNA, the CDR3 is TGTGCCATCAGTGGAGGCGGCCAGGGGATGGCCGCGATCCAGTACTTC.

V gene TRBV6-6 combines with J gene TRBJ1-1, with D possibly being TRBD1 (6 bases). V was clipped by 6 bases and J by 7 bases, with 18 bases between them. The CDR3 contains 14 residues. The germline gives CDR1 MNHNY, CDR2 SVGAGI (reference sequence). The CDR3 here is CASRVQGSGIEAFF. The CDR3 region has the DNA TGTGCCAGCAGAGTGCAGGGGTCGGGGATTGAAGCTTTCTTT.